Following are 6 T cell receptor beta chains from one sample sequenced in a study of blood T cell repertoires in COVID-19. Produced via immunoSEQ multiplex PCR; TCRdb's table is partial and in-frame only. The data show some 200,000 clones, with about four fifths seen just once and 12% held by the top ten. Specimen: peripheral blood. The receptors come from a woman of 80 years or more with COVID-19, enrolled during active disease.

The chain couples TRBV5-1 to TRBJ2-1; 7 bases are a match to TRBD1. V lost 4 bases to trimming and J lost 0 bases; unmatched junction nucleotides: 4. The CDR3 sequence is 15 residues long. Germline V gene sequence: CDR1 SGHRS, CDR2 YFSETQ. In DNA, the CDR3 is TGCGCCAGCAGCAGGGACAGCAGCTCCTACAATGAGCAGTTCTTC. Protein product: CASSRDSSSYNEQFF. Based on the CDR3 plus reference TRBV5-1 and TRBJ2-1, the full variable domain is KAGVTQTPRYLIKTRGQQVTLSCSPISGHRSVSWYQQTPGQGLQFLFEYFSETQRNKGNFPGRFSGRQFSNSRSEMNVSTLELGDSALYLCASSRDSSSYNEQFFGPGTRLTVL.

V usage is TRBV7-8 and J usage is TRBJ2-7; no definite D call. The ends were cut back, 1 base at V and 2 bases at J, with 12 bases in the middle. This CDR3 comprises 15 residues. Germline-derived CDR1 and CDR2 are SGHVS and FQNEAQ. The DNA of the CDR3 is TGTGCCAGCAGCTTAGGCGGCATCCGGACCTACGAGCAGTACTTC. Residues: CASSLGGIRTYEQYF.

The CDR3 bases are TGTGCCAGTAGGCCGGGACAGGGGTTTCAGCCCCAGCATTTT. This sequence encodes CASRPGQGFQPQHF. The genes are TRBV19 and TRBJ1-5; 10 bases fit TRBD1. V lost 6 bases, J lost 6 bases, and 5 bases stayed unmatched. The CDR3 is made up of 14 amino acids. From germline, CDR1 is LNHDA and CDR2 SQIVND (reference sequence).

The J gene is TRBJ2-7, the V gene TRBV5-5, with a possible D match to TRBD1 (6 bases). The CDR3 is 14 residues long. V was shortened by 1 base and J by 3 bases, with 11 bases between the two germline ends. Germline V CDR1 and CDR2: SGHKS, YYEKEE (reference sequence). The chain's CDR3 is CASSLLARGYEQYF. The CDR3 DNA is TGTGCCAGCAGCTTGTTGGCCAGGGGCTACGAGCAGTACTTC.

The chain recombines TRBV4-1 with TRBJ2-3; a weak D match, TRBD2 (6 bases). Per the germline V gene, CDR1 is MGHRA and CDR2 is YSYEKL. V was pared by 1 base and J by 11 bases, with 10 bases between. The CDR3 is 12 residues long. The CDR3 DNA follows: TGCGCCAGCAGCCAAGTCGGGGGTCAGCAGTATTTT. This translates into CASSQVGGQQYF.

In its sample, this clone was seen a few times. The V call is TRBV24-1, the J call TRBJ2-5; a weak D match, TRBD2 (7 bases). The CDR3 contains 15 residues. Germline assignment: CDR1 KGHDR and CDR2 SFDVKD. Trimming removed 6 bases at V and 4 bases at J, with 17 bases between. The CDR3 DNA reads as TGTGCCACCAGTACCCCCCAGGGAGGGGGAGAGACCCAGTACTTC. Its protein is CATSTPQGGGETQYF.